This T cell receptor beta chain was captured by sequencing in a study of OX40 agonist ivuxolimab in advanced cancers. Whole-study results and caveats: Partly responding patients at 0.1-3.0 mg/kg showed some of the smallest clonal expansion. At 0.1 to 3.0 mg/kg and by week 6, CD4+ and CD8+ T cells in the blood had expanded clonally. It was not determined which antigens were specifically recognized by the peripheral T cells that had undergone clonal expansion.

Measured with immunoSEQ multiplex PCR; TCRdb has only the in-frame clones, and not every one. This table has 100,000 to 150,000 clones, less than 95% appearing once. Trimming took off 0 bases at V and 7 bases at J, with 10 bases between the two ends. Germline V gene lookup returns CDR1 SGHAT and CDR2 FQNNGV. The CDR3 runs 14 residues. To note about this clone: What it binds is unknown.

The V and J genes are TRBV11-2 and TRBJ1-5; D gene unclear. Source: CD4+ or CD8+ T cells sorted from blood, taken in a trial of the OX40 agonist ivuxolimab. This receptor was taken from an adult with an advanced solid tumor such as melanoma, head and neck, liver or kidney cancer. CDR3 nucleotides: TGTGCCAGCAGCTTAGATGGGGTCAGACAGCCCCAGCATTTT. Protein sequence: CASSLDGVRQPQHF.